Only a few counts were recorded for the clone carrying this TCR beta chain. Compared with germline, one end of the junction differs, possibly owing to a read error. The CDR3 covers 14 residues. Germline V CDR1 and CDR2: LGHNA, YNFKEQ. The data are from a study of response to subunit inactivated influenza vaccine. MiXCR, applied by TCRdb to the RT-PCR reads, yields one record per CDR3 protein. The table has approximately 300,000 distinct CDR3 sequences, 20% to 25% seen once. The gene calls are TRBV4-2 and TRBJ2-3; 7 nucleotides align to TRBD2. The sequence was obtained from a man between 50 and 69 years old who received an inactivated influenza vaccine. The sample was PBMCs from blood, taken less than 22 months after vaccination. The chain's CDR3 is CASGQRGSTDTQYF. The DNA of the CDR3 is TGTGCCAGCGGCCAGCGGGGTAGCACAGATACGCAGTATTTT.